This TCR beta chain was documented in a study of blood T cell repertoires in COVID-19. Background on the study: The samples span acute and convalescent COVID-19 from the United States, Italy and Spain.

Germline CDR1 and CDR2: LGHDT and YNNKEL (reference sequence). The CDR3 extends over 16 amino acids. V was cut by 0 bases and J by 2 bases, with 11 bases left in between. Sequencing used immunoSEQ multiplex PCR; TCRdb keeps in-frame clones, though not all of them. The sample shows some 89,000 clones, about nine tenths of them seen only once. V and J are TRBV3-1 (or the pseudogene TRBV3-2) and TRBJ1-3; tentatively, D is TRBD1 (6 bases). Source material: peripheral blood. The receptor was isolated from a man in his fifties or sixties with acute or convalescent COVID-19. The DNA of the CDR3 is TGTGCCAGCAGCCAAGAAGGCGCAGGGGCTGGAAACACCATATATTTT. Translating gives CASSQEGAGAGNTIYF.